This T cell receptor beta chain was sequenced during a study of blood T cells in healthy people across ages. Study-wide context: For every two T cells, template switching captured about one barcoded beta molecule.

This clonotype was recorded a few times. A second PCR, run for about 6 to 12 cycles, used a sample-barcoded 5' primer plus a J-beta primer mix. Tagging of each cDNA molecule was performed by a template-switch adaptor with 12 random nucleotides. TCRdb used MiXCR to reprocess the 5' RACE reads, holding one entry per CDR3 protein. The sample shows 890,000 or so distinct CDR3 sequences, approximately 65% of them seen only once. Per sample, no less than 5 micrograms of total RNA were extracted. The CDR3 consists of 15 residues. Germline CDR1 LGHNA, CDR2 YNFKEQ. J lost 3 bases, V lost 1 base, and 1 base had no gene match.

This receptor was taken from a man between 25 and 39 years old in good health. The rearrangement joins TRBV4-2 to TRBJ2-5; 11 nucleotides line up with TRBD1. The sample comprised blood. In nucleotides, the CDR3 is TGTGCCAGCAGCCAAGGGACAGGGGGCGAAGAGACCCAGTACTTC. It yields the protein CASSQGTGGEETQYF.